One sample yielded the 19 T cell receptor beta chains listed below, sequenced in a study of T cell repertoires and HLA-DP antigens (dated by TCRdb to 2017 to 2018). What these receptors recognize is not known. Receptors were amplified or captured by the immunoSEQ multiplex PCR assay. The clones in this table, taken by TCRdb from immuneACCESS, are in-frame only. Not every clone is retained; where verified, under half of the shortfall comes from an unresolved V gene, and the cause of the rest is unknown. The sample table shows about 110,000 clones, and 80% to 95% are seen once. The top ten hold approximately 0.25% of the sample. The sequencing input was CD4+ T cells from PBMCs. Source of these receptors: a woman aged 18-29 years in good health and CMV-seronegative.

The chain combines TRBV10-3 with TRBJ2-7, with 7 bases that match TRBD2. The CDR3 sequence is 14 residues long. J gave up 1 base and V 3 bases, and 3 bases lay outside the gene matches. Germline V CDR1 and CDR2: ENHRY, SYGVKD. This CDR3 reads CAISELGGSYEQYV. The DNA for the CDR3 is TGTGCCATCAGTGAACTCGGGGGGTCCTACGAGCAGTACGTC.

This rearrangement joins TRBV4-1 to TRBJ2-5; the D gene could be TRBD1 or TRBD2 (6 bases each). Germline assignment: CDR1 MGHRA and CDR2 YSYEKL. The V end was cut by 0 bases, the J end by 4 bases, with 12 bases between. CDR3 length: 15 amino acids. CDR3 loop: CASSQDWGAGETQYF. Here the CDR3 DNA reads TGCGCCAGCAGCCAAGACTGGGGGGCAGGAGAGACCCAGTACTTC.

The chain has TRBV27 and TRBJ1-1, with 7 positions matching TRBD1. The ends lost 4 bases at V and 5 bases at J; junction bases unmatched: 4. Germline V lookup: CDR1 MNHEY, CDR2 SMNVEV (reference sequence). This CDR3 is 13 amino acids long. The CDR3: CASSSTGLTEAFF. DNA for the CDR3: TGTGCCAGCAGTTCGACAGGGCTTACTGAAGCTTTCTTT.

CDR3 in DNA: TGTGCCAGAAGCTTGTTTCCGGGACCGAATGAAAAACTGTTTTTT. This encodes CARSLFPGPNEKLFF. The gene calls are TRBV5-3 and TRBJ1-4, with D perhaps TRBD1 (5 bases). TRBV5-3 is marked as an open reading frame, function uncertain. V was clipped by 1 base and J by 5 bases, with 12 bases between them. The CDR3 length is 15 residues.

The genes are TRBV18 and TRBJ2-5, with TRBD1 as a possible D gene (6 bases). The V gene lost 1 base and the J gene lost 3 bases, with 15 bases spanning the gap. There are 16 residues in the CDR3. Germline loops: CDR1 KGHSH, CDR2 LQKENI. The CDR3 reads CASSPLVDRRKETQYF. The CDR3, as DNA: TGTGCCAGCTCACCACTAGTAGACAGGAGGAAAGAGACCCAGTACTTC.

CDR3 DNA sequence: TGTGCCAGCCTCCCTTATGGCCATAGCAATCAGCCCCAGCATTTT. It yields the protein CASLPYGHSNQPQHF. V is TRBV28 and J is TRBJ1-5, with unresolved D. Germline assignment: CDR1 MDHEN and CDR2 SYDVKM. This CDR3 spans 15 amino acids. With 8 bases removed from V and 0 bases from J, the gap between germline ends came to 14 bases.

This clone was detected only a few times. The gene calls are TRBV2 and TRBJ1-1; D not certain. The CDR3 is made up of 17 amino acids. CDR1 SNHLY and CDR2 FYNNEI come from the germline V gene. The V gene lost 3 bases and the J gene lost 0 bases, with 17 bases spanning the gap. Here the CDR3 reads CASSDERGRTVNTEAFF. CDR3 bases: TGTGCCAGCAGTGACGAGAGAGGACGGACCGTGAACACTGAAGCTTTCTTT.

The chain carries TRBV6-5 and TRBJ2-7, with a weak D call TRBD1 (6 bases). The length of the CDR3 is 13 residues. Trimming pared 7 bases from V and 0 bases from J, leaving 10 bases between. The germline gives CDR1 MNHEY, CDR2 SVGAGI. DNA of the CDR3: TGTGCCAGCAATACAGGGATCTCCTACGAGCAGTACGTC. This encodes CASNTGISYEQYV.

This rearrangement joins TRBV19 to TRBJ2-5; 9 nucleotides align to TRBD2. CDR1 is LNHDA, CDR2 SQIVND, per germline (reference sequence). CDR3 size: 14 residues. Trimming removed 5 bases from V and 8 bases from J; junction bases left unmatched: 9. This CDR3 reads CASSPGLAARTQYF. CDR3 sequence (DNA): TGTGCCAGTAGTCCGGGACTAGCCGCCAGAACCCAGTACTTC.

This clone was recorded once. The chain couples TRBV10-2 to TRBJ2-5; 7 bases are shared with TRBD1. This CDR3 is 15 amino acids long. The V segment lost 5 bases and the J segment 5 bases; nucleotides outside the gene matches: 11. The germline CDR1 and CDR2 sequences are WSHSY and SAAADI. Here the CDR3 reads CASSPDRVLRETQYF. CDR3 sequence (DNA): TGCGCCAGCAGTCCCGACAGGGTATTGCGGGAGACCCAGTACTTC.

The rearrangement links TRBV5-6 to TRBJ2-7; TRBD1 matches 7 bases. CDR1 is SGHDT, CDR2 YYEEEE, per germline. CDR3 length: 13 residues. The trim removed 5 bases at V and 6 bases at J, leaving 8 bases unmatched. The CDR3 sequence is CASSPDRVLEQYV. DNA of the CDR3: TGTGCCAGCAGTCCCGACAGGGTCCTCGAGCAGTACGTC.

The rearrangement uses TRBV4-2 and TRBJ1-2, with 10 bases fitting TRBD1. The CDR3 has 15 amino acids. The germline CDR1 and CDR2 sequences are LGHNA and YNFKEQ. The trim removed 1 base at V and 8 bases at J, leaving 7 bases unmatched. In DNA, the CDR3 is TGTGCCAGCAGCCAAGTCCGACAGGGGGCGCTCGGCTACACCTTC. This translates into CASSQVRQGALGYTF.

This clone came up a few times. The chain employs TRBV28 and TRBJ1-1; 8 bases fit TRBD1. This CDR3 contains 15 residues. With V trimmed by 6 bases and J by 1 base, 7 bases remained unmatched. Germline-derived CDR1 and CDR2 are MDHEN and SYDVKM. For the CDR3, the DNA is TGTGCCAGCAGGGGGACAGGCAGGGCGAACACTGAAGCTTTCTTT. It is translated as CASRGTGRANTEAFF.

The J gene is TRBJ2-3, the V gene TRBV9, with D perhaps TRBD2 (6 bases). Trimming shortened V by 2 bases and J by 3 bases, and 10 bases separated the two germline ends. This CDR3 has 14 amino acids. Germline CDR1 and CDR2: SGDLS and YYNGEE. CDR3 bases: TGTGCCAGCAGCGTCGCTAGCGTGACAGATACGCAGTATTTT. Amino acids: CASSVASVTDTQYF.

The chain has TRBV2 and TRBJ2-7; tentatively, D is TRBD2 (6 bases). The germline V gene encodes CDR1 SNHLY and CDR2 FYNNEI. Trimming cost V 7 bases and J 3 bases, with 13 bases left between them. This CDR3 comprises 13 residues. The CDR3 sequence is CASNEYGSYEQYF. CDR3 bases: TGTGCCAGCAACGAATACGGGAGCTACGAGCAGTACTTC.

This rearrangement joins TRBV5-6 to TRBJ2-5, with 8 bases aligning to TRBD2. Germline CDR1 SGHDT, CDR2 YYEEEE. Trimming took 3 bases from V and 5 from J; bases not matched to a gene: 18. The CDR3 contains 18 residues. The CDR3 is CASSSEGGKRGPRETQYF. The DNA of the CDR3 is TGTGCCAGCAGCTCAGAGGGAGGAAAGCGGGGGCCCCGGGAGACCCAGTACTTC.

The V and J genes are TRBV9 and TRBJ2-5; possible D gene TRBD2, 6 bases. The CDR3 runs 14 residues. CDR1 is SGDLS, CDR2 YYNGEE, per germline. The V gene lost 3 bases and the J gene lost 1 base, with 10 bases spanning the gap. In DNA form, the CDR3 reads TGTGCCAGCAGCGCCGGGACTCTCCAAGAGACCCAGTACTTC. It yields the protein CASSAGTLQETQYF.

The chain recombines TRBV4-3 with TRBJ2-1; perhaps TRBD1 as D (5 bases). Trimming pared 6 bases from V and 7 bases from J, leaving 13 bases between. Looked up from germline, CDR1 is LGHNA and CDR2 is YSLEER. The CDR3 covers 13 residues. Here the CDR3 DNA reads TGCGCCAGCAGTTTAGGGGAAGGAAATGAGCAGTTCTTC. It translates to CASSLGEGNEQFF.

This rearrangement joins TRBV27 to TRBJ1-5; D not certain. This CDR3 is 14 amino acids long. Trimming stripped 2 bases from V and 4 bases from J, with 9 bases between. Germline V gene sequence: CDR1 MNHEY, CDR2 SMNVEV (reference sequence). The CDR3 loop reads CASSLEGSNQPQHF. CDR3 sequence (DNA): TGTGCCAGCAGTTTAGAAGGGAGTAATCAGCCCCAGCATTTT.